Listed here are 15 T cell receptor beta chains from one sample, sequenced in a study of response to subunit inactivated influenza vaccine. TCRdb reprocessed the RT-PCR reads with MiXCR, giving one entry per CDR3 protein. The table lists approximately 520,000 distinct CDR3 sequences, 25% of them singletons. Sequencing used CD4+ T cells sorted from PBMCs, obtained more than 4 days after vaccination. Receptors were obtained from a man between 50 and 59 years old who received an inactivated influenza vaccine.

In this sample, this clonotype turned up a few times. The rearrangement joins TRBV6-2 or TRBV6-3 to TRBJ2-1, with D uncertain. This CDR3 has 15 residues. V lost 6 bases and J 0 bases, leaving 12 bases between the germline ends. Germline values: CDR1 MNHEY, CDR2 SVGEGT. The chain's CDR3 is CASRPQTRSYNEQFF. The DNA of the CDR3 is TGTGCCAGCAGACCTCAGACGCGCTCCTACAATGAGCAGTTCTTC.

J is TRBJ1-5 and V is TRBV20-1, with D maybe TRBD1 (5 bases). This CDR3 spans 14 amino acids. Germline lookup yields CDR1 DFQATT and CDR2 SNEGSKA (reference sequence). The V and J ends lost 0 bases and 6 bases respectively, with 12 bases between them. The CDR3, as DNA: TGCAGTGCTAGAGAGGGGGGGGGTGTTCAGCCCCAGCATTTT. Protein product: CSAREGGGVQPQHF.

V and J are TRBV20-1 and TRBJ2-7, with D perhaps TRBD1 (6 bases). The V end lost 5 bases, the J end lost 2 bases, and 7 bases lay between the germline ends. CDR1 is DFQATT and CDR2 is SNEGSKA in the germline V gene (reference sequence). CDR3 length: 11 residues. The CDR3 loop is CSAGDTYEQYF. The CDR3, as DNA: TGCAGTGCTGGGGACACCTACGAGCAGTACTTC.

The rearrangement uses TRBV12-3 or TRBV12-4 and TRBJ2-7, with 10 bases fitting TRBD1. Losses at the gene ends were 3 bases for V and 8 bases for J; bases not matched to a gene: 7. This CDR3 is 14 amino acids long. CDR3 residues: CASSFDRGPDKQYF. The CDR3 nucleotides read TGTGCCAGCAGTTTCGACAGGGGGCCGGATAAGCAGTACTTC.

V usage is TRBV20-1 and J usage is TRBJ1-1; weak D call: TRBD1 (5 bases). Between the trimmed V and J ends, which lost 7 bases and 1 base, there was a span of 13 bases. Germline V CDR1 and CDR2: DFQATT, SNEGSKA (reference sequence). The CDR3 spans 13 residues. The CDR3 here is CSVRGRGNTEAFF. The CDR3 nucleotides read TGCAGTGTCCGAGGGAGGGGGAACACTGAAGCTTTCTTT.

This clonotype has only a few counts. The V and J genes are TRBV20-1 and TRBJ2-2; 9 bases agree with TRBD1. This CDR3 region has 15 residues. V lost 0 bases, J lost 7 bases, and 6 bases stayed unmatched. CDR1 and CDR2 (germline): DFQATT, SNEGSKA (reference sequence). The CDR3 DNA sequence: TGCAGTGCTAGAGATAGGAGACAGGGGGTCGGGGAGCTGTTTTTT. Translated, it gives CSARDRRQGVGELFF.

This clonotype was observed many times. The rearrangement links TRBV15 to TRBJ2-7; 8 bases are shared with TRBD1. The germline CDR1 and CDR2 sequences are LNHNV and YYDKDF (reference sequence). With 1 base clipped from V and 4 bases from J, the junction kept 18 bases outside the gene matches. The CDR3 totals 19 residues. The CDR3 DNA follows: TGTGCCACCAGCAGAGCCGCGCGAACCGGGACAGGCCTTTTGTACGAGCAGTACTTC. It specifies CATSRAARTGTGLLYEQYF.

V gene TRBV7-2 combines with J gene TRBJ2-3; 12 positions agree with TRBD2. This CDR3 comprises 17 residues. The germline V gene encodes CDR1 SGHTA and CDR2 FQGNSA. V dropped 5 bases and J dropped 1; count of bases not matched to a gene: 7. This chain's CDR3 is CASSVTSGGRGTDTQYF. DNA of the CDR3: TGTGCCAGCAGCGTTACTAGCGGGGGGAGGGGCACAGATACGCAGTATTTT.

The chain has TRBV10-3 and TRBJ1-2; D uncertain. V lost 2 bases, J lost 0 bases, and 7 bases lay in between. The germline gives CDR1 ENHRY, CDR2 SYGVKD. CDR3 length: 14 amino acids. In DNA form, the CDR3 reads TGTGCCATCAGTGAGGTGAAGTCTAACTATGGCTACACCTTC. Encoded protein: CAISEVKSNYGYTF.

J is TRBJ2-1 and V is TRBV6-2 or TRBV6-3; no firm D call. The CDR3 sequence is 14 residues long. Trimming took off 0 bases at V and 4 bases at J, with 7 bases between the two ends. Germline V gene lookup returns CDR1 MNHEY and CDR2 SVGEGT. CDR3 DNA: TGTGCCAGCAGTTACTCGGACCTTTACAATGAGCAGTTCTTC. Its translation is CASSYSDLYNEQFF.

This clonotype came up a few times. The chain links TRBV7-9 to TRBJ2-3, with D possibly TRBD1 on 5 matching bases. Germline V gives CDR1 SEHNR, CDR2 FQNEAQ (reference sequence). This CDR3 has 14 residues. V was shortened by 5 bases and J by 1 base, with 10 bases between the two germline ends. CDR3: CASSPVGGTDTQYF. Written as DNA, the CDR3 is TGTGCCAGCAGCCCCGTAGGGGGCACAGATACGCAGTATTTT.

The rearrangement links TRBV4-2 to TRBJ2-7; possible D gene TRBD2, 5 bases. The CDR3 totals 15 residues. Trimming took 1 base from V and 2 from J, leaving 12 bases between them. The V gene's germline CDR1 is LGHNA and CDR2 YNFKEQ. In DNA, the CDR3 is TGTGCCAGCAGCCAAGGGGAGAGGGAAACCTACGAGCAGTACTTC. Its translation: CASSQGERETYEQYF.

This clonotype came up a few times. The V call is TRBV5-1, the J call TRBJ2-1; D might be TRBD2 (6 bases). Trimming pared 2 bases from V and 5 bases from J, leaving 11 bases between. The germline V gene has CDR1 SGHRS and CDR2 YFSETQ. CDR3 length: 14 residues. The CDR3 DNA follows: TGCGCCAGCAGCTTCGCTAGCGTTCACAATGAGCAGTTCTTC. Protein sequence: CASSFASVHNEQFF.

The chain uses TRBV12-3 or TRBV12-4 and TRBJ2-1, with D tentatively TRBD1 (5 bases). Trimming left V 5 bases short and J 4 bases short, with 9 bases between. The CDR3 contains 13 residues. As DNA, the CDR3 is TGTGCCAGCAGTCAGGGTTCGTACAATGAGCAGTTCTTC. This sequence encodes CASSQGSYNEQFF.

The J gene is TRBJ2-3, the V gene TRBV20-1, with D perhaps matching TRBD1 (7 bases). Trimming took off 0 bases at V and 5 bases at J, with 18 bases between the two ends. The germline gives CDR1 DFQATT, CDR2 SNEGSKA (reference sequence). This CDR3 is built from 16 residues. CDR3 sequence reads: CSAREPGAGGIDTQYF. CDR3 nucleotide sequence: TGCAGTGCTAGAGAACCAGGGGCAGGGGGGATAGATACGCAGTATTTT.